One and the same sample provided the 23 T cell receptor beta chains below, sequenced in a study of blood T cell repertoires in COVID-19 (dated by TCRdb to the early 2020s). The library was built by means of the immunoSEQ multiplex PCR assay. TCRdb's version of the immuneACCESS table is confined to in-frame rearrangements and falls short of the full clone set. An unresolved V gene accounts for under half of the shortfall where checked; the remainder is of unknown origin. This sample comprises around 180,000 clones, approximately 80% of them detected only once. 12% of the sample is taken by the ten largest. Source material: PBMCs or T cells enriched from blood (not recorded which). These TCRs come from a man aged 50-60 years who had recovered from COVID-19.

The chain links TRBV3-1 (or the pseudogene TRBV3-2) to TRBJ2-3; 10 bases map to TRBD1. The germline CDR1 and CDR2 sequences are LGHDT and YNNKEL (reference sequence). The CDR3 has 17 residues. Trimming removed 4 bases from V and 4 bases from J; junction bases left unmatched: 11. CDR3 residues: CASSRRTTGTGADTQYF. The CDR3 DNA sequence: TGTGCCAGCAGCCGACGTACTACCGGGACAGGGGCAGATACGCAGTATTTT.

The V gene is TRBV9, the J gene TRBJ1-1; 9 bases align to TRBD1. This CDR3 comprises 14 residues. Germline CDR1 is SGDLS and CDR2 is YYNGEE. J lost 4 bases, V lost 4 bases, and 5 bases had no gene match. The CDR3 spells CASSKGQGGTEAFF. The DNA of the CDR3 is TGTGCCAGCAGCAAGGGACAGGGTGGCACTGAAGCTTTCTTT.

This clone has only a few counts. V and J are TRBV10-2 and TRBJ1-2, with D tentatively TRBD1 (6 bases). Germline assignment: CDR1 WSHSY and CDR2 SAAADI. The CDR3 is 12 residues long. The V end lost 7 bases, the J end lost 8 bases, and 14 bases lay between the germline ends. In DNA, the CDR3 is TGCGCCAGCAACAAGGACAGTGGCGGCTACACCTTC. This sequence encodes CASNKDSGGYTF.

The chain is built from TRBV2 and TRBJ1-4; weak D call: TRBD1 (5 bases). Between the trimmed V and J ends, which lost 0 bases and 3 bases, there was a span of 8 bases. The CDR3 length is 15 residues. CDR1 is SNHLY and CDR2 is FYNNEI in the germline V gene. The CDR3 coding sequence is TGTGCCAGCAGTGAAGCGGGGGGTCCTAATGAAAAACTGTTTTTT. Its protein is CASSEAGGPNEKLFF.

The CDR3 sequence is CASSPVQGVGYGYTF. Written as DNA, the CDR3 is TGCGCCAGCAGCCCTGTACAGGGAGTTGGGTATGGCTACACCTTC. This rearrangement joins TRBV5-1 to TRBJ1-2; perhaps TRBD1 as D (6 bases). Germline V CDR1 and CDR2: SGHRS, YFSETQ. V was cut by 4 bases and J by 5 bases, with 18 bases left in between. This CDR3 is 15 amino acids long.

The CDR3 loop reads CASSLGTGGEVGNQPQHF. The CDR3 DNA reads as TGTGCCAGCAGCCTTGGGACAGGGGGCGAGGTTGGCAATCAGCCCCAGCATTTT. This chain links TRBV4-2 with TRBJ1-5, with TRBD1 identical over 12 bases. The CDR3 loop spans 18 amino acids. Losses at the gene ends were 4 bases for V and 2 bases for J; bases not matched to a gene: 9. The germline CDR1 and CDR2 sequences are LGHNA and YNFKEQ.

This chain joins TRBV19 and TRBJ1-2; D not certain. The CDR3 loop spans 12 amino acids. The germline CDR1 and CDR2 sequences are LNHDA and SQIVND (reference sequence). Trimming cost V 10 bases and J 8 bases, with 17 bases left between them. The CDR3 DNA sequence: TGTGCCACCTCAACTAGGCTGGGCGGCTACACCTTC. Encoded protein: CATSTRLGGYTF.

The gene calls are TRBV11-2 and TRBJ1-5; 8 bases fit TRBD1. After removal of 3 bases from V and 4 bases from J, the junction contained 2 bases not matched to a gene. The CDR3 has 14 amino acids. Germline-derived CDR1 and CDR2 are SGHAT and FQNNGV. The CDR3 sequence is CASSFGTGNQPQHF. Written as DNA, the CDR3 is TGTGCCAGCAGCTTCGGGACAGGAAATCAGCCCCAGCATTTT.

The V and J genes are TRBV28 and TRBJ1-6; D gene uncertain. This CDR3 region has 19 residues. The germline V and J ends were trimmed by 1 base and 0 bases, with 16 bases remaining between them. CDR1 MDHEN and CDR2 SYDVKM come from the germline V gene. The CDR3 DNA reads TGTGCCAGCAGTTTATCCTCCTTCTTTACCAGCTCCTATAATTCACCCCTCCACTTT. Encoded protein: CASSLSSFFTSSYNSPLHF. The full variable domain, rest sourced from reference TRBV28 and TRBJ1-6, is DVKVTQSSRYLVKRTGEKVFLECVQDMDHENMFWYRQDPGLGLRLIYFSYDVKMKEKGDIPEGYSVSREKKERFSLILESASTNQTSMYLCASSLSSFFTSSYNSPLHFGNGTRLTVT.

This sequence joins TRBV7-9 and TRBJ1-1; TRBD1 matches 11 bases. After removal of 5 bases from V and 5 bases from J, the junction contained 13 bases not matched to a gene. CDR3 length: 17 residues. Germline V CDR1 and CDR2: SEHNR, FQNEAQ (reference sequence). CDR3 in DNA: TGTGCCAGCAGCCCTGCACTACCGGGACAGGGGGGAACTGAAGCTTTCTTT. This codes for CASSPALPGQGGTEAFF.

The chain couples TRBV28 to TRBJ2-3, with TRBD2 identical over 9 bases. V trimming: 4 bases; J trimming: 5 bases; junction bases outside the gene matches: 10. Germline V gene lookup returns CDR1 MDHEN and CDR2 SYDVKM. The CDR3 sequence is 16 residues long. CDR3 in DNA: TGTGCCAGCAGTTCGTACGGGACTAGCTTTCGAGATACGCAGTATTTT. Translation: CASSSYGTSFRDTQYF.

The chain uses TRBV6-2 or TRBV6-3 and TRBJ2-6; D is possibly TRBD1 (5 bases). V was pared by 2 bases and J by 0 bases, with 5 bases between. Per germline, CDR1 MNHEY and CDR2 SVGEGT. This CDR3 is built from 15 residues. CDR3 sequence: CASSYDSSGANVLTF. In nucleotides, the CDR3 is TGTGCCAGCAGTTACGACAGCTCTGGGGCCAACGTCCTGACTTTC.

The chain joins TRBV4-1 to TRBJ1-5; TRBD1 is a possible D gene (5 bases). The CDR3 is 14 amino acids. Germline values: CDR1 MGHRA, CDR2 YSYEKL. The V and J ends lost 1 base and 6 bases respectively, with 10 bases between them. The chain's CDR3 is CASSQGPQGQPQHF. The CDR3 region has the DNA TGCGCCAGCAGCCAAGGACCCCAGGGTCAGCCCCAGCATTTT.

This chain uses TRBV9 with TRBJ2-5; D is uncertain. Germline CDR1 reads SGDLS; CDR2 reads YYNGEE. This CDR3 contains 13 residues. Trimming removed 1 base from V and 2 bases from J, with 6 bases in between. CDR3 protein: CASSVLPQETQYF. The CDR3 nucleotides read TGTGCCAGCAGCGTACTACCTCAAGAGACCCAGTACTTC.

The V gene is TRBV6-6, the J gene TRBJ2-2; 9 nucleotides agree with TRBD1. The V gene end was trimmed by 5 bases and the J gene end by 5 bases; junction bases not matched to a gene: 9. The CDR3 is made up of 16 amino acids. Germline assignment: CDR1 MNHNY and CDR2 SVGAGI (reference sequence). The CDR3 is CASSISGTGSTGELFF. Here the CDR3 DNA reads TGTGCCAGCAGTATCTCCGGGACAGGGAGTACCGGGGAGCTGTTTTTT.

The V and J genes are TRBV19 and TRBJ1-5; 8 bases agree with TRBD1. J gave up 3 bases and V 5 bases, and 12 bases lay outside the gene matches. This CDR3 spans 17 amino acids. Per the germline V gene, CDR1 is LNHDA and CDR2 is SQIVND (reference sequence). The CDR3 loop reads CASSSQTRQGYNQPQHF. The CDR3 nucleotides are TGTGCCAGTAGTTCTCAAACCCGACAGGGGTACAATCAGCCCCAGCATTTT. The full variable domain, completed using reference TRBV19 and TRBJ1-5, is DGGITQSPKYLFRKEGQNVTLSCEQNLNHDAMYWYRQDPGQGLRLIYYSQIVNDFQKGDIAEGYSVSREKKESFPLTVTSAQKNPTAFYLCASSSQTRQGYNQPQHFGDGTRLSIL.

V and J are TRBV7-3 and TRBJ2-1; the D gene is possibly TRBD2 (6 bases). This CDR3 has 16 residues. The V gene lost 1 base and the J gene lost 6 bases, with 16 bases spanning the gap. Germline values: CDR1 SGHTA, CDR2 FQGTGA. The CDR3 region has the DNA TGTGCCAGCAGCTTAAACGTAGGACTACCGGGCAATGAGCAGTTCTTC. It yields the protein CASSLNVGLPGNEQFF.

In its sample, this clone was seen a few times. The rearrangement links TRBV5-1 to TRBJ2-1; 9 bases fit TRBD2. V was pared by 2 bases and J by 16 bases, with 7 bases of the junction left unmatched. This CDR3 is 12 amino acids long. Per the germline V gene, CDR1 is SGHRS and CDR2 is YFSETQ. Here the CDR3 DNA reads TGCGCCAGCAGCTTACCGGGACTAGCATATTTCTTC. This codes for CASSLPGLAYFF.

This clone was found a few times. This rearrangement joins TRBV5-6 to TRBJ1-6, with D possibly being TRBD1 (5 bases). The CDR3 sequence is 18 residues long. Germline assignment: CDR1 SGHDT and CDR2 YYEEEE. Trimming removed 4 bases from V and 0 bases from J, with 17 bases in between. The CDR3 here is CASSNRRRTTSYNSPLHF. The CDR3 DNA sequence: TGTGCCAGCAGCAATAGGCGTCGGACAACCTCCTATAATTCACCCCTCCACTTT.

V usage is TRBV7-8 and J usage is TRBJ1-4; TRBD1 agrees at 7 bases. CDR3 length: 17 residues. The V and J ends lost 1 base and 0 bases, in that order; junction bases with no gene match: 5. CDR1 and CDR2 (germline): SGHVS, FQNEAQ. CDR3 in DNA: TGTGCCAGCAGCTTAGGCACCGGGACAGCAACTAATGAAAAACTGTTTTTT. Translating it yields CASSLGTGTATNEKLFF.

The chain joins TRBV5-1 to TRBJ1-2; 8 nucleotides align to TRBD1. The germline CDR1 and CDR2 sequences are SGHRS and YFSETQ. The trim removed 5 bases at V and 1 base at J, leaving 4 bases unmatched. This CDR3 has 14 residues. The CDR3: CASSHRGDNYGYTF. As DNA, the CDR3 is TGCGCCAGCAGTCACAGGGGGGATAACTATGGCTACACCTTC.

CDR3 in DNA: TGTGCCATCAGGGGCGACGGGGCCAACGTCCTGACTTTC. Its translation is CAIRGDGANVLTF. The chain recombines TRBV10-3 with TRBJ2-6; D remains unclear. The CDR3 is 13 amino acids. The germline V and J ends were trimmed by 6 bases and 4 bases, with 7 bases remaining between them. Per the germline V gene, CDR1 is ENHRY and CDR2 is SYGVKD.

The chain couples TRBV11-2 to TRBJ1-5; a possible D gene is TRBD1 (6 bases). Trimming cost V 5 bases and J 2 bases, with 10 bases left between them. The CDR3 length is 14 residues. From germline, CDR1 is SGHAT and CDR2 FQNNGV. The CDR3 here is CASSQGSGNQPQHF. CDR3 in DNA: TGTGCCAGCAGCCAGGGGTCGGGCAATCAGCCCCAGCATTTT.